This T cell receptor (beta chain) comes out of a study of patients and donors after allogeneic stem cell transplantation. In this sample, this clonotype turned up a few times. TCRdb recomputed calls from the RT-PCR reads with MiXCR, one row per CDR3 protein. The profile shows 150,000 to 250,000 distinct CDR3 sequences, around 41% of them singletons. V lost 4 bases and J 4 bases, leaving 11 bases between the germline ends. The germline V gene has CDR1 SGHTA and CDR2 FQGNSA. The CDR3 contains 14 residues. V usage is TRBV7-2 and J usage is TRBJ1-5, with D perhaps matching TRBD1 (5 bases). The source is a human donor who was either an allogeneic HSCT recipient or a stem cell or donor lymphocyte infusion donor (not recorded which). It is not recorded whose cells these are; they may come from a transplant donor. Sequenced sample: blood, either unsorted or a sorted T cell fraction (not recorded which). The DNA of the CDR3 is TGTGCCAGCAGCTCTGCAGGGCATAATCAGCCCCAGCATTTT. Residues: CASSSAGHNQPQHF. Looking up the rest from reference TRBV7-2 and TRBJ1-5 gives the full variable domain: GAGVSQSPSNKVTEKGKDVELRCDPISGHTALYWYRQSLGQGLEFLIYFQGNSAPDKSGLPSDRFSAERTGGSVSTLTIQRTQQEDSAVYLCASSSAGHNQPQHFGDGTRLSIL.